This T cell receptor beta chain was captured in a study of tumor-infiltrating lymphocytes in primary liver carcinoma. General observations from the study: Tumor region pairs shared more overlap than did tumor-adjacent and tumor-blood pairs.

cDNA specific to TCR beta was made from around 470 ng of total RNA, with a constant-region primer employed for priming. The TCR beta library was amplified through three nested multiplex PCR rounds in a modified ARM-PCR procedure. TRBV1-TRBV30 forward primers paired with a C-beta reverse primer were used in the first two PCR rounds, which ran roughly 9 cycles each. TCRdb reanalysed the multiplex PCR reads using MiXCR and keeps one entry per CDR3 protein. The table records around 330,000 distinct CDR3 sequences, about 60% of them present only once. From germline, CDR1 is MDHEN and CDR2 SYDVKM. V shed 11 bases and J shed 3 bases, with 16 bases lying between them. This CDR3 is built from 13 residues. Unsorted whole blood yielded the blood RNA, and germline DNA was also extracted. In regard to this clonotype: Its antigen is as yet unknown.

The receptor comes from a man aged 40-50 years with primary liver carcinoma and hepatitis B virus infection. The rearrangement uses TRBV28 and TRBJ1-2; perhaps TRBD1 as D (5 bases). The sample consisted of peripheral blood. CDR3 in amino acids: CAHSADSDYGYTF. The CDR3 nucleotides read TGTGCCCACAGCGCCGACAGCGACTATGGCTACACCTTC.